This TCR beta chain was retrieved from a study of T-cell memory formation after mild COVID-19. TCRdb re-called the 5' RACE reads through MiXCR, storing one row per CDR3 protein. The table has 200,000 or so distinct CDR3 sequences, approximately 10% seen once; the top ten hold 3.5% to 4%. Per the germline V gene, CDR1 is SGHTA and CDR2 is FQGTGA. The CDR3 is 13 amino acids. The V end was cut by 2 bases, the J end by 8 bases, with 9 bases between. This clonotype turned up a few times. This clonotype was obtained from a man in his late teens or twenties who had mild COVID-19 (a few samples of this study predate the infection). Cell type and time point are not known. Specimen: PBMCs or a T cell subset sorted from them (not recorded which). The chain combines TRBV7-3 with TRBJ2-2; D is unresolved. CDR3: CASSLSGQGELFF. The DNA for the CDR3 is TGTGCCAGCAGCTTATCTGGGCAGGGGGAGCTGTTTTTT.